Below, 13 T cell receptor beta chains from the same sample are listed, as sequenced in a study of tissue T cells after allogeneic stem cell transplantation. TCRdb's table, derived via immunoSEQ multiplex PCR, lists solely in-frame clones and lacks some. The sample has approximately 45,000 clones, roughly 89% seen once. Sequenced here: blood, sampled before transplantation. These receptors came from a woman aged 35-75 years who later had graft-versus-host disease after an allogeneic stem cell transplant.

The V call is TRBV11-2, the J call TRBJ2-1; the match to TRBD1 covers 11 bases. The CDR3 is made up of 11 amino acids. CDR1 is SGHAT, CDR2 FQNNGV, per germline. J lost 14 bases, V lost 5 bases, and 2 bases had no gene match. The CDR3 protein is CASSTGQGEFF. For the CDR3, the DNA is TGTGCCAGCAGCACGGGACAGGGGGAGTTCTTC.

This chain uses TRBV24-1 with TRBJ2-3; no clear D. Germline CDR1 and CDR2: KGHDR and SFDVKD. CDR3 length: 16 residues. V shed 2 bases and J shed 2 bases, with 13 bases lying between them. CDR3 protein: CATSDSRNGPTDTQYF. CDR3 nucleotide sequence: TGTGCCACCAGTGATTCGCGGAACGGGCCCACAGATACGCAGTATTTT.

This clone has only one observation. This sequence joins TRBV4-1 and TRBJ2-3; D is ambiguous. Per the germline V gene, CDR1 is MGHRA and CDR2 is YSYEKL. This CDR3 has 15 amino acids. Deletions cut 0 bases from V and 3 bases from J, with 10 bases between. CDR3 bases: TGCGCCAGCAGCCAAGACATGGCGTTGACAGATACGCAGTATTTT. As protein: CASSQDMALTDTQYF.

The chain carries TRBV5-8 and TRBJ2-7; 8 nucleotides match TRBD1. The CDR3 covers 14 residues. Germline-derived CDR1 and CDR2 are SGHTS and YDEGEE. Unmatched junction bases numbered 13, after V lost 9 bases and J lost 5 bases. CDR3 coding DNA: TGTGCCAATCCCCTGGGACAGGTGCTACACGAGCAGTACTTC. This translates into CANPLGQVLHEQYF.

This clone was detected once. For the CDR3, the DNA is TGTGCCAGCAGCTCCAGGGCTCTAGGGTACGAGCAGTACTTC. Residues: CASSSRALGYEQYF. The gene calls are TRBV11-2 and TRBJ2-7, with D possibly being TRBD1 (5 bases). The CDR3 covers 14 residues. Germline-derived CDR1 and CDR2 are SGHAT and FQNNGV. V lost 4 bases to trimming and J lost 4 bases, with 14 bases between them.

CDR3 DNA: TGTGCCAGCAGTTACCACAGGGGAAGCAATGAGCAGTTCTTC. This translates into CASSYHRGSNEQFF. V usage is TRBV6-5 and J usage is TRBJ2-1, with 7 bases fitting TRBD1. Germline assignment: CDR1 MNHEY and CDR2 SVGAGI. Germline trimming cut 2 bases from V and 6 bases from J; bases unmatched to any gene: 4. This CDR3 has 14 residues.

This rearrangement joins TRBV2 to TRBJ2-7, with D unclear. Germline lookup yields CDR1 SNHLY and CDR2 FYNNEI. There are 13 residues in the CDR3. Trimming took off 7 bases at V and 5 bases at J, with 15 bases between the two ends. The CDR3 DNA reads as TGTGCCAGCACCCAGGTAGGAAACAACGAGCAGTACTTC. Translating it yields CASTQVGNNEQYF.

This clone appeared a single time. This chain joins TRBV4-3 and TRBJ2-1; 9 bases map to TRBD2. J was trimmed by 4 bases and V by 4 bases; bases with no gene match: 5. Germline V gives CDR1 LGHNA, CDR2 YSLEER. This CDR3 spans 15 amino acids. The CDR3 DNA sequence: TGCGCCAGCAGCCCCCTAGCGGGGTTTTACAATGAGCAGTTCTTC. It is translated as CASSPLAGFYNEQFF.

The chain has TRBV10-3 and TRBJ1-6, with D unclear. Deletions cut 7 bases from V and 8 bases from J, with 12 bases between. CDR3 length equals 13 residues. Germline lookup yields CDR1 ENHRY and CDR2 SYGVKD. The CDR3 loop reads CAINSAADSPLHF. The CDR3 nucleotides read TGTGCCATCAATAGTGCCGCGGATTCACCCCTCCACTTT.

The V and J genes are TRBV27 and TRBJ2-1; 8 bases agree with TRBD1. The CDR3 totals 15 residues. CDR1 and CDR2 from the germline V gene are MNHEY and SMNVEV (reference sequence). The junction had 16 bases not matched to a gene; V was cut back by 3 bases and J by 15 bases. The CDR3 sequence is CASSLWTGTRLERFF. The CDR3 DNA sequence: TGTGCCAGCAGTTTGTGGACAGGGACGAGACTAGAACGGTTCTTC.

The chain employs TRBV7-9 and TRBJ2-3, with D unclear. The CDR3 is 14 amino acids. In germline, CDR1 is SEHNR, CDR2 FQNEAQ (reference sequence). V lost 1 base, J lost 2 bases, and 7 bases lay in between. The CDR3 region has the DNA TGTGCCAGCAGCTTAGGCCGCTACACAGATACGCAGTATTTT. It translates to CASSLGRYTDTQYF.

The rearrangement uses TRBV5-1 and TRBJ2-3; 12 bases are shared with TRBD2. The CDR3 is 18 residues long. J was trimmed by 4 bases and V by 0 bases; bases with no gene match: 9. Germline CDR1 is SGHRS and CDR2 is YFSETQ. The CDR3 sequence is CASSLALAGGLPSDTQYF. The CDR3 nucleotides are TGCGCCAGCAGCTTGGCGCTAGCGGGAGGGCTACCGTCAGATACGCAGTATTTT.

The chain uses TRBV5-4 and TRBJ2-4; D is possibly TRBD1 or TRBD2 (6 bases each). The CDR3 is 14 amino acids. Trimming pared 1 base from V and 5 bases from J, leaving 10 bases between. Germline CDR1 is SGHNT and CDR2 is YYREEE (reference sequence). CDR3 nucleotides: TGTGCCAGCAGCTTGTGGGGGGCTGAAAACATTCAGTACTTC. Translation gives CASSLWGAENIQYF.